This TCR beta chain was documented in a study of control samples from healthy donors and cancer patients. Using immunoSEQ multiplex PCR, the repertoire was profiled, and TCRdb retains in-frame clones only, with some absent. This sample has 150,000 to 200,000 clones; 91% occur once, and the top ten carry 1.5%. The CDR3 contains 13 residues. V gave up 6 bases and J gave up 8 bases; unmatched junction bases: 6. Germline CDR1 and CDR2: MDHEN and SYDVKM. This chain links TRBV28 with TRBJ1-5; 8 positions match TRBD1. The TCR was taken from a woman aged 25 to 39 in good health. Sequencing input: blood. The CDR3 sequence is CASSRNRGKPQHF. CDR3 bases: TGTGCCAGCAGCCGTAACAGGGGGAAGCCCCAGCATTTT.